Listed below are T cell receptor beta chains from one sample, sequenced in a study of shared clonotypes between healthy human individuals. Produced via immunoSEQ multiplex PCR; TCRdb's table is partial and in-frame only. The data contain around 2,000,000 clones, about 95% of them singletons. The sample taken for sequencing was naive CD8+ T cells sorted from blood. These receptor sequences come from a man younger than 35 in good health. CDR3s include the opening cysteine and the closing phenylalanine or tryptophan. Each record gives: CDR3 protein, CDR3 DNA, V gene, D gene, J gene, clone size. D genes are given only for firm matches. Clone size appears in some rows only: once, few, many, or a class for an expanded clone.

CASSQEQVFLGELFF,TGCGCCAGCAGCCAAGAACAGGTCTTCCTAGGGGAGCTGTTTTTT,TRBV4-1,NA,TRBJ2-2,NA
CASSDFGIYEQYF,TGTGCCAGCAGTGACTTTGGGATCTACGAGCAGTACTTC,TRBV6-1,NA,TRBJ2-7,NA
CAISESAGVHEQYF,TGTGCCATCAGTGAGTCGGCAGGGGTCCACGAGCAGTACTTC,TRBV10-3,NA,TRBJ2-7,NA
CASSPRGSNYGYTF,TGTGCCAGCAGCCCTAGGGGGTCGAACTATGGCTACACCTTC,TRBV5-4,NA,TRBJ1-2,NA
CASSLRTSGGEQYF,TGTGCCAGCAGCCTCCGGACTAGCGGGGGCGAGCAGTACTTC,TRBV9,TRBD2,TRBJ2-7,NA
CASSSGTGWDTQYF,TGTGCCAGCAGCTCAGGGACAGGGTGGGATACGCAGTATTTT,TRBV7-3,TRBD1,TRBJ2-3,NA
CAIRVGGTYEQYF,TGTGCCATCAGGGTAGGGGGAACCTACGAGCAGTACTTC,TRBV10-3,NA,TRBJ2-7,once
CAISDGLQNEQYF,TGTGCCATCAGTGACGGACTACAGAACGAGCAGTACTTC,TRBV10-3,NA,TRBJ2-7,NA
CASSGQGIMTGELFF,TGTGCCAGCAGTGGACAGGGCATAATGACCGGGGAGCTGTTTTTT,TRBV6-1,TRBD1,TRBJ2-2,NA
CSVEQSQGAYGYTF,TGCAGCGTTGAACAGAGTCAGGGGGCCTATGGCTACACCTTC,TRBV29-1,TRBD1,TRBJ1-2,NA
CASSSGQETEAFF,TGTGCCAGCAGTTCAGGACAGGAGACTGAAGCTTTCTTT,TRBV6-6,TRBD1,TRBJ1-1,NA
CASSLAGLAGDNEQFF,TGTGCCAGCAGCTTAGCCGGACTAGCGGGAGACAATGAGCAGTTCTTC,TRBV7-8,TRBD2,TRBJ2-1,NA
CASSQGLAGTGELFF,TGCGCCAGCAGCCAAGGGCTAGCGGGAACCGGGGAGCTGTTTTTT,TRBV4-1,TRBD2,TRBJ2-2,NA
CASGGFSYNEQFF,TGTGCCAGTGGGGGGTTCTCGTACAATGAGCAGTTCTTC,TRBV6-5,NA,TRBJ2-1,NA
CASSDAFLGGEQFF,TGTGCCAGCAGTGACGCCTTCCTCGGGGGTGAGCAGTTCTTC,TRBV25-1,NA,TRBJ2-1,NA
CASSEYDPGGSYEQYF,TGTGCCAGCAGTGAATATGATCCAGGGGGCTCCTACGAGCAGTACTTC,TRBV25-1,TRBD1,TRBJ2-7,NA
CASSQVPQGYSNQPQHF,TGCGCCAGCAGCCAAGTTCCGCAAGGATATAGCAATCAGCCCCAGCATTTT,TRBV4-1,NA,TRBJ1-5,NA
CAWRGQWNTEAFF,TGTGCCTGGAGAGGTCAGTGGAACACTGAAGCTTTCTTT,TRBV30,NA,TRBJ1-1,NA
CASSLTGEFFFFF,TGTGCCAGCAGTTTAACAGGGGAATTTTTCTTCTTCTTC,TRBV27,TRBD1,TRBJ1-2,NA
CASSHTGSGETQYF,TGTGCCAGCAGCCATACGGGGTCAGGGGAGACCCAGTACTTC,TRBV7-9,NA,TRBJ2-5,NA
CASSLDLGLATDTQYF,TGCGCCAGCAGCTTGGACTTGGGACTAGCCACAGATACGCAGTATTTT,TRBV5-1,TRBD2,TRBJ2-3,NA
CASSVGSLGGYEQYF,TGTGCCAGCAGCGTAGGAAGTTTGGGGGGCTACGAGCAGTACTTC,TRBV9,NA,TRBJ2-7,NA
CASSYLESTDTQYF,TGTGCCAGCAGTTACTTGGAGAGCACAGATACGCAGTATTTT,TRBV6-5,NA,TRBJ2-3,NA
CASSRDQISGNTIYF,TGTGCCAGCAGTCGAGACCAGATATCTGGAAACACCATATATTTT,TRBV7-2,NA,TRBJ1-3,NA
CASSLDGPATIPYEQYF,TGTGCCAGCAGCTTAGATGGCCCAGCGACGATACCCTACGAGCAGTACTTC,TRBV7-9,NA,TRBJ2-7,NA
CASSQVENSPLHF,TGCGCCAGCAGCCAGGTAGAGAATTCACCCCTCCACTTT,TRBV4-1,NA,TRBJ1-6,few
CASSVDPGGYGYTF,TGCGCCAGCAGCGTGGACCCGGGTGGGTATGGCTACACCTTC,TRBV5-1,NA,TRBJ1-2,once
CASSPSDRGADEQYF,TGTGCCAGCAGCCCATCGGACAGGGGCGCCGACGAGCAGTACTTC,TRBV7-9,TRBD1,TRBJ2-7,NA